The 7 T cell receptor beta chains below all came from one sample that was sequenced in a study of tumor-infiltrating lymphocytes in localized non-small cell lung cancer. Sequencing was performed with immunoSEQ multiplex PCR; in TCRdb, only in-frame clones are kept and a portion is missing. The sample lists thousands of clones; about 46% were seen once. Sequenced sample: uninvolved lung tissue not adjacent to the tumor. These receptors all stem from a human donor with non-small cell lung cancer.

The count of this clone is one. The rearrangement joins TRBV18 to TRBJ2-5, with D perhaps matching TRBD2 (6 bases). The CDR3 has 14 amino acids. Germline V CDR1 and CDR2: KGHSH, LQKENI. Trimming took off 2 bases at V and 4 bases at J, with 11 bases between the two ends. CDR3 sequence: CASSPGGSPETQYF. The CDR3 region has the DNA TGTGCCAGCTCACCAGGGGGGAGTCCAGAGACCCAGTACTTC.

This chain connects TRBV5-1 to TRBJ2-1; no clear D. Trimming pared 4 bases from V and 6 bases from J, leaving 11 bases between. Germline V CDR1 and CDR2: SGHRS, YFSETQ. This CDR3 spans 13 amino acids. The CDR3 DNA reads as TGCGCCAGCAGCACCAACCTAGTCAATGAGCAGTTCTTC. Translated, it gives CASSTNLVNEQFF.

In DNA, the CDR3 is TGCGCCAGCAGCCAAGATCGGGTGTGGGACAGGGGGCGGAATGAGCAGTTCTTC. The encoded protein is CASSQDRVWDRGRNEQFF. The V gene is TRBV4-3, the J gene TRBJ2-1; 12 bases are shared with TRBD1. Germline trimming cut 0 bases from V and 7 bases from J; bases unmatched to any gene: 10. This CDR3 is built from 18 residues. Germline CDR1 is LGHNA and CDR2 is YSLEER.

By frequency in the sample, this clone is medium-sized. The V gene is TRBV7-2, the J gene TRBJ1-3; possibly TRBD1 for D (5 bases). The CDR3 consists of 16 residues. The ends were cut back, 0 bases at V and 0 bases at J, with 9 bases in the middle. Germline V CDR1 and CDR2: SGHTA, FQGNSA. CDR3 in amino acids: CASSLAGGGSGNTIYF. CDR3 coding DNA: TGTGCCAGCAGCTTAGCCGGGGGGGGCTCTGGAAACACCATATATTTT.

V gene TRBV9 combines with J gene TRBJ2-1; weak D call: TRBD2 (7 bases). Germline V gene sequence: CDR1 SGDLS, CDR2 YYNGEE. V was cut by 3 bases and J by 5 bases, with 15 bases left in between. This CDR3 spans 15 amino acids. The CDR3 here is CASSAGGRANNEQFF. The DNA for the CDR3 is TGTGCCAGCAGCGCGGGGGGCCGCGCCAACAATGAGCAGTTCTTC. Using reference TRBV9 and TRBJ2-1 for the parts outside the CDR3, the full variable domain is DSGVTQTPKHLITATGQRVTLRCSPRSGDLSVYWYQQSLDQGLQFLIQYYNGEERAKGNILERFSAQQFPDLHSELNLSSLELGDSALYFCASSAGGRANNEQFFGPGTRLTVL.

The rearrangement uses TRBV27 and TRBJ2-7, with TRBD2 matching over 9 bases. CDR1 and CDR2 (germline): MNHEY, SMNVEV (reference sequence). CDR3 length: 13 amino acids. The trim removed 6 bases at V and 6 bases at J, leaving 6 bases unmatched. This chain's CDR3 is CASSWTSAGEQYF. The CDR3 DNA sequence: TGTGCCAGCAGCTGGACTAGCGCGGGCGAGCAGTACTTC.

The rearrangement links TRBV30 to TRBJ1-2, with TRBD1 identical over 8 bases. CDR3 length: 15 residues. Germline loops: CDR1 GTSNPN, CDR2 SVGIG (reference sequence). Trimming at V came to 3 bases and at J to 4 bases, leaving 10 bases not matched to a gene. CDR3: CAWSRWEGTGYGYTF. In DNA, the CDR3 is TGTGCCTGGAGCCGGTGGGAGGGGACAGGCTATGGCTACACCTTC.